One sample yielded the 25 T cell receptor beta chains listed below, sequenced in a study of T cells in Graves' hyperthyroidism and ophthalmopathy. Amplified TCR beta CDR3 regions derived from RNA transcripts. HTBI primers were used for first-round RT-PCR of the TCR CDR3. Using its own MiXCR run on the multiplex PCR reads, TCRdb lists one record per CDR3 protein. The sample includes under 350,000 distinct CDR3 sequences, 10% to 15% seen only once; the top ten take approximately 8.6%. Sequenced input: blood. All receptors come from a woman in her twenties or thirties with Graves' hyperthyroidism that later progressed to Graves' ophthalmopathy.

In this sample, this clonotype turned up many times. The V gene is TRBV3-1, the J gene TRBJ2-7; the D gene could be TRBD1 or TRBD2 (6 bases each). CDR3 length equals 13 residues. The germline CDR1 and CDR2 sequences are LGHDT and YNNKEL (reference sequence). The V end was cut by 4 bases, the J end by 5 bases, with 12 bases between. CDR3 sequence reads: CASSPNGGHEQYF. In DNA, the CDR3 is TGTGCCAGCAGCCCCAACGGGGGCCACGAGCAGTACTTC.

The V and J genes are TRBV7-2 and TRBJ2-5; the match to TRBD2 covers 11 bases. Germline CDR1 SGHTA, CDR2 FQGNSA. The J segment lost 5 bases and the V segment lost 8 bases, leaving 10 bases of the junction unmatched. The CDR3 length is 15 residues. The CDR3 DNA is TGTGCCAGCGGGGTAGCGGGAGGGTGGGTGGAGACCCAGTACTTC. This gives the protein CASGVAGGWVETQYF. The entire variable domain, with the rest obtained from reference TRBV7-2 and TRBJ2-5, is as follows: GAGVSQSPSNKVTEKGKDVELRCDPISGHTALYWYRQSLGQGLEFLIYFQGNSAPDKSGLPSDRFSAERTGGSVSTLTIQRTQQEDSAVYLCASGVAGGWVETQYFGPGTRLLVL.

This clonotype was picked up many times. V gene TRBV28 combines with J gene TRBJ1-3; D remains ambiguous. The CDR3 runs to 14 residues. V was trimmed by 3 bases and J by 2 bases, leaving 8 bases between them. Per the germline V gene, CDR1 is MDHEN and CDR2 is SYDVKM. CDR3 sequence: CASSFRATGNTIYF. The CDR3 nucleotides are TGTGCCAGCAGTTTTCGAGCAACTGGAAACACCATATATTTT.

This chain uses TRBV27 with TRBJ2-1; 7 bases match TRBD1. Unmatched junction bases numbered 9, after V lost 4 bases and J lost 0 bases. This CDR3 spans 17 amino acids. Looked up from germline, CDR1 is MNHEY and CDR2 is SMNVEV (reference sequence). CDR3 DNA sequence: TGTGCCAGCAGTTGGGGGACAGATACCCGCTCCTACAATGAGCAGTTCTTC. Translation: CASSWGTDTRSYNEQFF.

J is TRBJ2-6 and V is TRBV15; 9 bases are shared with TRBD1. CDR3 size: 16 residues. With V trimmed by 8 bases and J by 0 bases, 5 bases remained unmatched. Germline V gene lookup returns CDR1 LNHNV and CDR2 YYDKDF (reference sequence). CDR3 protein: CATSQGASSGANVLTF. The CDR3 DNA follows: TGTGCCACCTCACAGGGGGCGAGCTCTGGGGCCAACGTCCTGACTTTC.

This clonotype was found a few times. The CDR3, as DNA: TGTGCCACCCAACCCCCCGGGACAGGGAACACCGGGGAGCTGTTTTTT. Translating gives CATQPPGTGNTGELFF. The chain has TRBV24-1 and TRBJ2-2, with 8 bases fitting TRBD1. The CDR3 contains 16 residues. CDR1 and CDR2 from the germline V gene are KGHDR and SFDVKD. V lost 9 bases and J lost 1; bases outside the gene matches: 9.

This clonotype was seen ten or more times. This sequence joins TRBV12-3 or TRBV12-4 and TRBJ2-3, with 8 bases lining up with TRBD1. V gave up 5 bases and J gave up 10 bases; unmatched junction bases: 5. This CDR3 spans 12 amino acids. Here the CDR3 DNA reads TGTGCCAGCAGTCCAGACAGGGGCCCGCAGTATTTT. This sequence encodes CASSPDRGPQYF.

The CDR3 bases are TGTGCCAGCAGCTTGAAAGGATCTGCAACTAATGAAAAACTGTTTTTT. As protein: CASSLKGSATNEKLFF. The gene calls are TRBV5-6 and TRBJ1-4; D gene ambiguous. The CDR3 totals 16 residues. Looked up from germline, CDR1 is SGHDT and CDR2 is YYEEEE. Trimming took off 1 base at V and 0 bases at J, with 10 bases between the two ends. Supplemented by reference TRBV5-6 and TRBJ1-4, the full variable domain reads DAGVTQSPTHLIKTRGQQVTLRCSPKSGHDTVSWYQQALGQGPQFIFQYYEEEERQRGNFPDRFSGHQFPNYSSELNVNALLLGDSALYLCASSLKGSATNEKLFFGSGTQLSVL.

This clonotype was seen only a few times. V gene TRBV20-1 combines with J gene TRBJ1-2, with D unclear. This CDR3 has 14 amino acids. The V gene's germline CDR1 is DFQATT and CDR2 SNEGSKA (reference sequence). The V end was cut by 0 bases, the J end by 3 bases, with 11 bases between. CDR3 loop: CSARDRRAHYGYTF. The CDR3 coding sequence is TGCAGTGCTAGAGATCGAAGGGCTCACTATGGCTACACCTTC.

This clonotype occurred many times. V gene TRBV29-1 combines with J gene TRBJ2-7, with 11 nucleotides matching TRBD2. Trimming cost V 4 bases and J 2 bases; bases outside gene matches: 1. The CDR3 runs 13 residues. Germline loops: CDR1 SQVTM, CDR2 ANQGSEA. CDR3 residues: CSVGLAGTYEQYF. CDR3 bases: TGCAGCGTTGGACTAGCGGGGACCTACGAGCAGTACTTC.

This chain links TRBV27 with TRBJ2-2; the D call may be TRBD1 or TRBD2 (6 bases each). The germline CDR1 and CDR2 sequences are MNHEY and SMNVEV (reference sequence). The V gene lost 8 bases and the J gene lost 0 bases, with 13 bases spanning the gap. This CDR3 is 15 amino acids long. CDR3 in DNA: TGTGCCAGCTGGAGGGACAACACGAACACCGGGGAGCTGTTTTTT. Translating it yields CASWRDNTNTGELFF.

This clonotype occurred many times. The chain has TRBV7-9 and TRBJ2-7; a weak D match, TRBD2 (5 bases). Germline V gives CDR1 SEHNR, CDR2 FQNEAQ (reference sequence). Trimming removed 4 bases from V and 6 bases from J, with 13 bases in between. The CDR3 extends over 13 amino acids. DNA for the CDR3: TGTGCCAGCAGCTCCGATCCTAGCCTCGAGCAGTACTTC. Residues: CASSSDPSLEQYF.

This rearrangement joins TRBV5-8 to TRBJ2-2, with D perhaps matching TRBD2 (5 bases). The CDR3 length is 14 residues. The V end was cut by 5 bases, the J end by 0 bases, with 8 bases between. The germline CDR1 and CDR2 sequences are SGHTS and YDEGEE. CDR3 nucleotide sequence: TGTGCCAGCAGAATCGGGACGAACACCGGGGAGCTGTTTTTT. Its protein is CASRIGTNTGELFF.

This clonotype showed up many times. The CDR3 loop reads CASSPRTAGEQYF. The CDR3 nucleotides are TGTGCCAGCTCACCACGAACGGCTGGGGAGCAGTACTTC. V gene TRBV18 combines with J gene TRBJ2-7; D ambiguous. The CDR3 is 13 amino acids. V shed 1 base and J shed 7 bases, with 11 bases lying between them. CDR1 and CDR2 from the germline V gene are KGHSH and LQKENI.

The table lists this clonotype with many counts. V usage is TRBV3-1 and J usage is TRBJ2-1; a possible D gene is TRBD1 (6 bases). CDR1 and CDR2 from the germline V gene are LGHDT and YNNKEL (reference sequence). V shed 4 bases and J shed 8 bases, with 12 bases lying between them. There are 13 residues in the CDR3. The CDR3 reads CASSPGTTYEQFF. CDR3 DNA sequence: TGTGCCAGCAGCCCAGGGACAACATATGAGCAGTTCTTC.

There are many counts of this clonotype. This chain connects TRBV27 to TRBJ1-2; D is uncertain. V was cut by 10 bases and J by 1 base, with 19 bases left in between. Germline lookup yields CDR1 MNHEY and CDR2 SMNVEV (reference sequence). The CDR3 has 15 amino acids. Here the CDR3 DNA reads TGTGCCACCAAGGCTCCAGGACTTCTTAACTATGGCTACACCTTC. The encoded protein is CATKAPGLLNYGYTF.

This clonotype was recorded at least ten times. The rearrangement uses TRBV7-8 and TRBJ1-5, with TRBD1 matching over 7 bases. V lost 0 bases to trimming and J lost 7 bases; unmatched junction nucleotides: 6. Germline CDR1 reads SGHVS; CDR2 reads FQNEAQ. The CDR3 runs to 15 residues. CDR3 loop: CASSLAGTEAQPQHF. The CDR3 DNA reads TGTGCCAGCAGCTTAGCAGGGACAGAAGCCCAGCCCCAGCATTTT.

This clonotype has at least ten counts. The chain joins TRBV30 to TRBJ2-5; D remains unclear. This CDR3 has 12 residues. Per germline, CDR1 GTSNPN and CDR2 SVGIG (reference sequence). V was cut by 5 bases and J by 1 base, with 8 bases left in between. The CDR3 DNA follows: TGTGCCTGGGGATCAACCCAAGAGACCCAGTACTTC. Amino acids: CAWGSTQETQYF.

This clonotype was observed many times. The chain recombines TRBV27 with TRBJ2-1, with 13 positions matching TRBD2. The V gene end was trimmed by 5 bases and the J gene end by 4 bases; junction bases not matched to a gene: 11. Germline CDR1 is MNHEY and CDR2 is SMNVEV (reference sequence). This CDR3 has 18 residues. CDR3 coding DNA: TGTGCCAGCAGTCCTGGACTAGCGGGAGACAGGGGATACAATGAGCAGTTCTTC. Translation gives CASSPGLAGDRGYNEQFF.

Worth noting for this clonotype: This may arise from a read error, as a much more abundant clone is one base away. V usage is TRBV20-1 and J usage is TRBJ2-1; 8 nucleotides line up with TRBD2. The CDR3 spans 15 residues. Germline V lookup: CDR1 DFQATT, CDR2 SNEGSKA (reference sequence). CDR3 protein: CSARRGGSSYNEQSF. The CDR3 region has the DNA TGCAGTGCTAGGCGCGGGGGGAGCTCCTACAATGAGCAGTCCTTC.

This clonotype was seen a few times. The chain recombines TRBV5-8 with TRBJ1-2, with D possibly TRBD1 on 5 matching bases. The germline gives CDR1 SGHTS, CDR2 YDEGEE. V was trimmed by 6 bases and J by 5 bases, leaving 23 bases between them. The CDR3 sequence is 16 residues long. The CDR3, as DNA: TGTGCCAGCACCACAACCGGGACGCCAGACCCGTATGGCTACACCTTC. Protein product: CASTTTGTPDPYGYTF.

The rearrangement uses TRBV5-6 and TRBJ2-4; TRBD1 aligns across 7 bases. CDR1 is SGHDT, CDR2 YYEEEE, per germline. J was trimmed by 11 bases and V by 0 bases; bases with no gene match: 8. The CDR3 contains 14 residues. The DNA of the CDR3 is TGTGCCAGCAGCTTGGAGACAGGGTCATCCTTTCAGTACTTC. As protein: CASSLETGSSFQYF.

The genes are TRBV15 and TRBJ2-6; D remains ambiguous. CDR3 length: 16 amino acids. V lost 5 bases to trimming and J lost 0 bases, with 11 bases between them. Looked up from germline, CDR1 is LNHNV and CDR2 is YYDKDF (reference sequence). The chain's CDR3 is CATSPTRGSGANVLTF. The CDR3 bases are TGTGCCACCAGCCCCACACGAGGCTCTGGGGCCAACGTCCTGACTTTC.

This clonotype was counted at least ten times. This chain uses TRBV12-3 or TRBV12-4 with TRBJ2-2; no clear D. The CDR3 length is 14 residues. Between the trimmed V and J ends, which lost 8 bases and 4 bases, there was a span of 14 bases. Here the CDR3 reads CASQLDGTTGELFF. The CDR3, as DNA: TGTGCCAGCCAGCTCGACGGAACCACCGGGGAGCTGTTTTTT.

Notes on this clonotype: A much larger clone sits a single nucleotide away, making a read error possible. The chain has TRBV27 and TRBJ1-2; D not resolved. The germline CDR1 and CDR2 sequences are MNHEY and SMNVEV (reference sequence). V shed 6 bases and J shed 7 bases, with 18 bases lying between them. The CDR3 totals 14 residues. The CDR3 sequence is CASSLNRTLPGYTF. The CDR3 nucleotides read TGTGCCAGCAGCCTAAATCGGACTTTACCTGGCTACACCTTC.